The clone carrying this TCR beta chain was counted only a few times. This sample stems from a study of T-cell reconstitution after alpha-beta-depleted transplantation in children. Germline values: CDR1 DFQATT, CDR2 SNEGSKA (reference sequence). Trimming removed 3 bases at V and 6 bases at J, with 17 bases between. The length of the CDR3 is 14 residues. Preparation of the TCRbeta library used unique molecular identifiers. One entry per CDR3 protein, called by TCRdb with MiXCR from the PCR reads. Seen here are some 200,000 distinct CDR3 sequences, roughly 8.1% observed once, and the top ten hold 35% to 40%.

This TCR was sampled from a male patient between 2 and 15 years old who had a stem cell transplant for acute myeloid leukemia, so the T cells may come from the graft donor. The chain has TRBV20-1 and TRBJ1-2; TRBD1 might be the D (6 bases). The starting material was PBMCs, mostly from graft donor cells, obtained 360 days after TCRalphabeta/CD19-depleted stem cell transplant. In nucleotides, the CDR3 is TGCAGTGCTAGCTACAGGACAGCCAAGCATGGCTACACCTTC. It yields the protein CSASYRTAKHGYTF.